Below are 14 T cell receptor beta chains sequenced from a single sample in a study of beta chain features in type 1 diabetes. Isolated RNA was reverse transcribed in full, so expressed TCRB transcripts were sequenced. Generated by immunoSEQ multiplex PCR, the TCRdb table keeps only in-frame clones and is missing some. Of about 60,000 clones detected, about 61% appear once; the ten largest clones hold roughly 2.2%. Material for sequencing was Tregs from blood. These TCRs come from a woman aged 18-35 years in good health.

The V call is TRBV4-2, the J call TRBJ1-2, with D perhaps matching TRBD1 (6 bases). Trimming left V 1 base short and J 3 bases short, with 15 bases between. There are 16 residues in the CDR3. Germline V gene lookup returns CDR1 LGHNA and CDR2 YNFKEQ. In DNA, the CDR3 is TGTGCCAGCAGCCAAGGGGAAGGGGGAGTGGACTATGGCTACACCTTC. Translation gives CASSQGEGGVDYGYTF.

This clone was picked up one time. This chain links TRBV4-2 with TRBJ2-2, with 7 bases aligning to TRBD1. The CDR3 loop spans 15 amino acids. Losses at the gene ends were 2 bases for V and 3 bases for J; bases not matched to a gene: 3. From germline, CDR1 is LGHNA and CDR2 YNFKEQ. In nucleotides, the CDR3 is TGTGCCAGCAGCCAAAGACAGGGCGACACCGGGGAGCTGTTTTTT. Its protein is CASSQRQGDTGELFF.

V gene TRBV12-5 combines with J gene TRBJ1-1; D possibly corresponds to TRBD1 (5 bases). This CDR3 contains 13 residues. Germline V gene lookup returns CDR1 LGHNT and CDR2 FRNRAP. Deletions cut 6 bases from V and 8 bases from J, with 16 bases between. The CDR3 bases are TGTGCTAGTGGACGATCGGGGGGGGTCGAAGCTTTCTTT. Its translation is CASGRSGGVEAFF.

The chain is built from TRBV6-6 and TRBJ2-7; 7 bases are shared with TRBD2. The germline CDR1 and CDR2 sequences are MNHNY and SVGAGI (reference sequence). This CDR3 spans 13 amino acids. V lost 7 bases and J lost 7; bases outside the gene matches: 10. CDR3 amino acids: CASIRGVSGEQYF. CDR3 coding DNA: TGTGCCAGCATTCGGGGGGTCTCCGGGGAGCAGTACTTC.

The chain combines TRBV6-6 with TRBJ1-1; 10 bases agree with TRBD1. J was trimmed by 11 bases and V by 5 bases; bases with no gene match: 5. The CDR3 sequence is 12 residues long. Looked up from germline, CDR1 is MNHNY and CDR2 is SVGAGI (reference sequence). The CDR3 reads CASSLGQGRAFF. In nucleotides, the CDR3 is TGTGCCAGCAGTCTGGGACAGGGGAGGGCTTTCTTT.

The CDR3 DNA sequence: TGTGCCAGTAGCCAAGGGGCTAGCGGGGGGGCCGGACAAGAGACCCAGTACTTC. Translated: CASSQGASGGAGQETQYF. The J gene is TRBJ2-5, the V gene TRBV19, with 12 bases lining up with TRBD2. With 6 bases clipped from V and 2 bases from J, the junction kept 13 bases outside the gene matches. Germline CDR1 is LNHDA and CDR2 is SQIVND (reference sequence). CDR3 length: 18 residues. Drawing the rest from reference TRBV19 and TRBJ2-5, the complete variable domain is DGGITQSPKYLFRKEGQNVTLSCEQNLNHDAMYWYRQDPGQGLRLIYYSQIVNDFQKGDIAEGYSVSREKKESFPLTVTSAQKNPTAFYLCASSQGASGGAGQETQYFGPGTRLLVL.

The gene calls are TRBV20-1 and TRBJ2-5; 7 nucleotides line up with TRBD1. CDR1 is DFQATT, CDR2 SNEGSKA, per germline (reference sequence). V trimming: 6 bases; J trimming: 4 bases; junction bases outside the gene matches: 2. CDR3 length equals 11 residues. Here the CDR3 DNA reads TGCAGTGCCTACAGGGGAGAGACCCAGTACTTC. Translating it yields CSAYRGETQYF.

This chain links TRBV4-1 with TRBJ2-3; 12 bases fit TRBD1. From germline, CDR1 is MGHRA and CDR2 YSYEKL. The CDR3 is made up of 15 amino acids. With 2 bases clipped from V and 12 bases from J, the junction kept 9 bases outside the gene matches. The CDR3 reads CASSQSGTGGELQYF. The CDR3 DNA reads TGCGCCAGCAGCCAATCCGGGACAGGGGGCGAATTACAGTATTTT.

This clone was seen only a few times. The chain employs TRBV30 and TRBJ1-1; D gene uncertain. The CDR3 sequence is 11 residues long. With 3 bases removed from V and 11 bases from J, the gap between germline ends came to 13 bases. The germline V gene has CDR1 GTSNPN and CDR2 SVGIG (reference sequence). The CDR3 spells CAWSAGPGAFF. Here the CDR3 DNA reads TGTGCCTGGAGCGCCGGCCCCGGGGCTTTCTTT.

This clone was seen only a few times. The rearrangement joins TRBV19 to TRBJ1-2; no clear D gene. Germline-derived CDR1 and CDR2 are LNHDA and SQIVND (reference sequence). V was trimmed by 6 bases and J by 4 bases, leaving 3 bases between them. This CDR3 has 10 amino acids. CDR3 protein: CASSIYGYTF. The DNA for the CDR3 is TGTGCCAGTAGCATCTATGGCTACACCTTC.

This clone turned up a few times. The chain is built from TRBV5-1 and TRBJ1-4; 11 bases are a match to TRBD1. CDR3 length: 15 residues. The V segment lost 4 bases and the J segment 1 base; nucleotides outside the gene matches: 0. Germline lookup yields CDR1 SGHRS and CDR2 YFSETQ. The CDR3 bases are TGCGCCAGCAGCGGGACAGGGGGAACTAATGAAAAACTGTTTTTT. Its translation: CASSGTGGTNEKLFF.

This chain joins TRBV5-1 and TRBJ1-6, with D possibly matching TRBD1 (5 bases). Germline CDR1 reads SGHRS; CDR2 reads YFSETQ. CDR3 length equals 13 residues. Trimming removed 0 bases at V and 8 bases at J, with 6 bases between. Here the CDR3 DNA reads TGCGCCAGCAGCTTGGGACAGTATTCACCCCTCCACTTT. This translates into CASSLGQYSPLHF. The variable domain in full, completed from reference TRBV5-1 and TRBJ1-6, reads KAGVTQTPRYLIKTRGQQVTLSCSPISGHRSVSWYQQTPGQGLQFLFEYFSETQRNKGNFPGRFSGRQFSNSRSEMNVSTLELGDSALYLCASSLGQYSPLHFGNGTRLTVT.

This clone was observed a few times. This CDR3 is CASSSSAYEQYF. CDR3 nucleotide sequence: TGTGCCAGCAGTTCGTCCGCCTACGAGCAGTACTTC. V usage is TRBV6-6 and J usage is TRBJ2-7; no clear D. The CDR3 has 12 amino acids. V was clipped by 4 bases and J by 2 bases, with 6 bases between them. Per the germline V gene, CDR1 is MNHNY and CDR2 is SVGAGI (reference sequence).

On this clone: One junction end disagrees with the germline gene, perhaps due to a read error. The chain joins TRBV7-9 to TRBJ1-2; a possible D gene is TRBD1 (6 bases). This CDR3 has 13 residues. The germline gives CDR1 SEHNR, CDR2 FQNEAQ (reference sequence). The CDR3 DNA is TGTGCCGGCAGCTGGGGGCAGAACTATGGCTACACCTTC. It yields the protein CAGSWGQNYGYTF.